This T cell receptor (beta chain) appears in the sequencing data of a study of T cells in Graves' hyperthyroidism and ophthalmopathy. Study-wide findings and caveats: The model's output predicted ophthalmopathy at a median of roughly 6.9 months prior to onset. Blood also carried most thyroid clonotypes expanded above 0.001.

In germline, CDR1 is WNHNN, CDR2 SYGVQD (reference sequence). Trimming removed 4 bases at V and 1 base at J, with 8 bases between. The CDR3 consists of 14 residues. The investigators amplified TCR beta CDR3 regions from RNA transcripts. HTBI primers were employed in a first-round RT-PCR of the TCR CDR3. TCRdb passed the multiplex PCR reads through MiXCR, listing each CDR3 protein once. The table records 360,000 or so distinct CDR3 sequences, over 15% of them present only once. Turning to this clonotype: Its antigen remains unknown. A clone one base away is much larger, so this may be a read error.

Under 3 months was the duration of disease in ophthalmopathy patients, who also had a Clinical Activity Score of at least 3 and a NOSPECS grade of at least 4. Patients were excluded for uncontrolled infection, other autoimmune disease, pregnancy or lactation. This rearrangement joins TRBV10-1 to TRBJ1-3; D may be TRBD1 (5 bases). What was sequenced was blood. This receptor was obtained from a woman aged 35 to 49 with Graves' ophthalmopathy. CDR3 nucleotide sequence: TGCGCCAGCAGTGCACAGGCTTCTGGAAACACCATATATTTT. This encodes CASSAQASGNTIYF.